This T cell receptor (beta chain) was recorded in a study of T cells after posttransplantation cyclophosphamide. Study-wide results and caveats: Donor-recipient repertoire similarity was low at 1-2 months, rising over year one. After PTCy, TRB diversity resembled that of CNI/methotrexate controls.

The naive gate required viable CD3+CD4+ or CD3+CD8+ cells with CCR7+CD45RA+CD45RO-CD95-CD27+CD28+ phenotype. Worth noting for this clone: The antigen remains unidentified.

Profiled with immunoSEQ multiplex PCR; TCRdb holds only in-frame clones, not every one. This table holds 15,000 to 20,000 clones, roughly 94% found once. The clonotype comes from a woman aged 45-65 years in good health and a related stem cell transplant donor. Specimen: naive CD4+ T cells sorted from blood.

For the CDR3, the DNA is TGTGCCAGCAGCCAGAACTCCGGGGGAGAGACCCAGTACTTC. It codes for CASSQNSGGETQYF. The V gene is TRBV14, the J gene TRBJ2-5, with D perhaps matching TRBD2 (6 bases). There are 14 residues in the CDR3. V gave up 3 bases and J gave up 4 bases, with 12 bases separating them. Germline V lookup: CDR1 SGHDN, CDR2 FVKESK.